This entry features one TCR beta chain sequence. The germline V gene encodes CDR1 MNHEY and CDR2 SMNVEV (reference sequence). The CDR3 runs to 14 residues. V lost 6 bases and J lost 9; bases outside the gene matches: 14. The data originate from a study of control samples from healthy donors and cancer patients. Libraries were prepared by immunoSEQ multiplex PCR; TCRdb keeps only in-frame clonotypes and omits some of them. The sample lists about 150,000 clones; approximately 88% were seen once. This chain uses TRBV27 with TRBJ2-7, with 7 bases fitting TRBD2. The sequenced sample consisted of blood. The source is a man aged 30-40 years in good health. The CDR3 region is CASSTPGLPLGQYF. In nucleotides, the CDR3 is TGTGCCAGCAGCACACCGGGACTACCACTCGGGCAGTACTTC.